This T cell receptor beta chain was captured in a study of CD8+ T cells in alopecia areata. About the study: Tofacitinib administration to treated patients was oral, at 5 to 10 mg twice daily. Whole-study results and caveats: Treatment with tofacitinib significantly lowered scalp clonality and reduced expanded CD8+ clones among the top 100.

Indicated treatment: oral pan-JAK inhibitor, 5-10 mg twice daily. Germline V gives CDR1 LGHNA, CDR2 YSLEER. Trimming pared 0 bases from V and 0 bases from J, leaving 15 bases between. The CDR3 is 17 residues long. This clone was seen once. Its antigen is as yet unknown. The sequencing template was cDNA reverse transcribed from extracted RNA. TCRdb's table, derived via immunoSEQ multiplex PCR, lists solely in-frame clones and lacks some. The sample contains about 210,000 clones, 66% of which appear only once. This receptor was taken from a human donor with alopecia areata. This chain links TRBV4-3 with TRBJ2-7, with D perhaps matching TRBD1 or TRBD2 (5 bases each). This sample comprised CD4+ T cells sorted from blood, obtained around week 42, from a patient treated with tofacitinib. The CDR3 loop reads CASSQEDGAGFSYEQYF. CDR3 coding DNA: TGCGCCAGCAGCCAAGAAGACGGGGCAGGGTTCTCCTACGAGCAGTACTTC.